This TCR beta chain was retrieved from a study of blood T cells in healthy people across ages. The second PCR ran roughly 7 to 11 cycles with a sample-barcoded 5' primer and J-beta primers. Every cDNA molecule carried a tag from a template-switch adaptor bearing 12 random nucleotides. From the 5' RACE reads, TCRdb called clonotypes with MiXCR, one entry per CDR3 protein. The sample lists 790,000 or so distinct CDR3 sequences; roughly 50% were seen once. As for this clonotype: Its target is not known.

The study, taken as a whole, reports: Both naive CD4+ cell counts and diversity were greater in long-lived donors than in aged donors.

Germline lookup yields CDR1 KGHDR and CDR2 SFDVKD. Trimming stripped 8 bases from V and 4 bases from J, with 11 bases between. This CDR3 region has 13 residues. The source material was blood. V is TRBV24-1 and J is TRBJ2-1; possibly TRBD1 for D (6 bases). This TCR derives from a man aged 35 to 55 in good health. The CDR3, as DNA: TGTGCCACCACGGAGACAGGATACAATGAGCAGTTCTTC. It specifies CATTETGYNEQFF.